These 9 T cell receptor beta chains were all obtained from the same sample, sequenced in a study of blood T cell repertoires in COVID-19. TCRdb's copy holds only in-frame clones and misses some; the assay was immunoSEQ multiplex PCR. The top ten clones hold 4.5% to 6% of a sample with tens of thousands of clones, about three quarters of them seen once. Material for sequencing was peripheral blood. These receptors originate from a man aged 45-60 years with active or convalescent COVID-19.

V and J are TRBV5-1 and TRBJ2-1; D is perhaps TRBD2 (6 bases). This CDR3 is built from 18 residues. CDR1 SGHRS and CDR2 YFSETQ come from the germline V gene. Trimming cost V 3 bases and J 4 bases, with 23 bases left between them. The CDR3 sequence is CASSSEIELAWEYNEQFF. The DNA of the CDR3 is TGCGCCAGCAGCTCGGAAATAGAACTAGCTTGGGAATACAATGAGCAGTTCTTC. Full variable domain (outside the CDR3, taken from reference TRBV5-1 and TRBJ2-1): KAGVTQTPRYLIKTRGQQVTLSCSPISGHRSVSWYQQTPGQGLQFLFEYFSETQRNKGNFPGRFSGRQFSNSRSEMNVSTLELGDSALYLCASSSEIELAWEYNEQFFGPGTRLTVL.

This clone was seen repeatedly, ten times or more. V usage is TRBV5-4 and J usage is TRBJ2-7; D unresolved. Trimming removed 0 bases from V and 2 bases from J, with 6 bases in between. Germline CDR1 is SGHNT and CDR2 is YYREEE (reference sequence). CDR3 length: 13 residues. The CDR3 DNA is TGTGCCAGCAGCTTGGATTCTCCCTACGAGCAGTACTTC. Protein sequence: CASSLDSPYEQYF.

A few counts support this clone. CDR3 sequence reads: CATGGNTGELFF. In DNA, the CDR3 is TGTGCCACCGGGGGTAACACCGGGGAGCTGTTTTTT. V usage is TRBV11-3 and J usage is TRBJ2-2; the D gene is possibly TRBD2 (6 bases). CDR3 length: 12 residues. V dropped 10 bases and J dropped 2 bases, with 8 bases sitting between them. The germline CDR1 and CDR2 sequences are SGHNT and YENEEA.

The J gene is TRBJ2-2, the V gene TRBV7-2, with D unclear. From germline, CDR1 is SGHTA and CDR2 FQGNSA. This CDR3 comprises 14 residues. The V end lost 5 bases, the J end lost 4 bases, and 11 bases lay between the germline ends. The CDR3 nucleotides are TGTGCCAGCAGCACATACTACACCACCGGGGAGCTGTTTTTT. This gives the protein CASSTYYTTGELFF.

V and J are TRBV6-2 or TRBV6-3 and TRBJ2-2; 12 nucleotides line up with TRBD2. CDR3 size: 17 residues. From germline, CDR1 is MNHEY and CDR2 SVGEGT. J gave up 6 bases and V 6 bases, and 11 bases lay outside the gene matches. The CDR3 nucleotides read TGTGCCAGCAGCGACCGGCGGCTAGCGGGGGGGCCCGGGGAGCTGTTTTTT. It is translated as CASSDRRLAGGPGELFF.

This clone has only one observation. CDR3 in amino acids: CASSLVLAEQYF. In DNA form, the CDR3 reads TGTGCCAGCAGCTTGGTGCTAGCGGAGCAGTACTTC. This chain joins TRBV5-5 and TRBJ2-7; perhaps TRBD2 as D (6 bases). V was pared by 0 bases and J by 7 bases, with 8 bases between. CDR1 is SGHKS and CDR2 is YYEKEE in the germline V gene (reference sequence). The CDR3 is 12 residues long.

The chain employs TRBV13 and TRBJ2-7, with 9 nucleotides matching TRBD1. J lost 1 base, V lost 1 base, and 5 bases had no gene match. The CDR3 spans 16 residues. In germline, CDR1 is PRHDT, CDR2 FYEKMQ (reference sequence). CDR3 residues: CASSLERTGASYEQYF. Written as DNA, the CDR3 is TGTGCCAGCAGCTTAGAGAGGACAGGGGCATCCTACGAGCAGTACTTC.

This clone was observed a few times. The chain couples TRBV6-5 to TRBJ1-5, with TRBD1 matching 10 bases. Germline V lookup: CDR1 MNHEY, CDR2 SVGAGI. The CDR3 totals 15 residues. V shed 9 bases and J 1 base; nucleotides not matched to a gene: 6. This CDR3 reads CASKDRGLSNQPQHF. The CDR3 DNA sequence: TGTGCCAGTAAGGACAGGGGGTTGAGCAATCAGCCCCAGCATTTT.

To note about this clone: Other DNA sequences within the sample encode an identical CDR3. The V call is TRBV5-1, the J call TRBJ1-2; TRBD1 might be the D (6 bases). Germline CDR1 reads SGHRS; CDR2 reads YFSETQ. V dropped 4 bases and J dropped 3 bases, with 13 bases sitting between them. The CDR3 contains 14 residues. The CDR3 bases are TGCGCCAGCAGCCGTCAGGGGTCCTACTATGGCTACACCTTC. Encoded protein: CASSRQGSYYGYTF.